These 30 T cell receptor beta chains were sequenced from one sample in a study of control samples from healthy donors and cancer patients. The repertoire was sequenced with immunoSEQ multiplex PCR; TCRdb's copy has only in-frame clones and lacks some. The table has more than 45,000 clones, more than 85% seen once. What was sequenced was PBMCs. All receptors derive from a woman aged 50 to 65 with head and neck cancer.

J is TRBJ1-5 and V is TRBV28; the D gene is possibly TRBD1 (5 bases). There are 13 residues in the CDR3. V dropped 7 bases and J dropped 4 bases, with 11 bases sitting between them. CDR1 MDHEN and CDR2 SYDVKM come from the germline V gene. The CDR3 coding sequence is TGTGCCAGCACTGTAAGGGGAAATCAGCCCCAGCATTTT. Translation gives CASTVRGNQPQHF.

This clone was seen more than once but under ten times. This chain links TRBV19 with TRBJ2-7; 11 bases match TRBD2. This CDR3 is 15 amino acids long. J gave up 2 bases and V 6 bases, and 6 bases lay outside the gene matches. In germline, CDR1 is LNHDA, CDR2 SQIVND (reference sequence). The CDR3 sequence: CASSPTSGGTYEQYF. CDR3 nucleotide sequence: TGTGCCAGTAGCCCAACTAGCGGGGGAACCTACGAGCAGTACTTC. The complete variable domain, with remaining parts taken from reference TRBV19 and TRBJ2-7, reads DGGITQSPKYLFRKEGQNVTLSCEQNLNHDAMYWYRQDPGQGLRLIYYSQIVNDFQKGDIAEGYSVSREKKESFPLTVTSAQKNPTAFYLCASSPTSGGTYEQYFGPGTRLTVT.

As DNA, the CDR3 is TGCGCCAGCAGCTCCCGACTCGGAGGGACGTCAGAGACCCAGTACTTC. Translated: CASSSRLGGTSETQYF. The rearrangement joins TRBV5-1 to TRBJ2-5, with a weak D call TRBD2 (6 bases). Trimming took off 3 bases at V and 4 bases at J, with 19 bases between the two ends. The CDR3 totals 16 residues. The V gene's germline CDR1 is SGHRS and CDR2 YFSETQ.

The chain joins TRBV11-2 to TRBJ2-3; 7 positions match TRBD2. CDR3 size: 13 residues. V gave up 4 bases and J gave up 5 bases; unmatched junction bases: 3. CDR1 SGHAT and CDR2 FQNNGV come from the germline V gene. For the CDR3, the DNA is TGTGCCAGCAGCTGGACTAGGGGAGATACGCAGTATTTT. This codes for CASSWTRGDTQYF.

The J gene is TRBJ2-3, the V gene TRBV28; D is perhaps TRBD1 (6 bases). The V gene lost 4 bases and the J gene lost 2 bases, with 13 bases spanning the gap. This CDR3 is 15 amino acids long. The germline V gene encodes CDR1 MDHEN and CDR2 SYDVKM. As DNA, the CDR3 is TGTGCCAGCAGTTATGCACAGGGATTCACAGATACGCAGTATTTT. It codes for CASSYAQGFTDTQYF.

This chain joins TRBV30 and TRBJ1-6; D might be TRBD1 (5 bases). CDR3 length equals 13 residues. Per the germline V gene, CDR1 is GTSNPN and CDR2 is SVGIG (reference sequence). The V gene lost 3 bases and the J gene lost 10 bases, with 13 bases spanning the gap. Here the CDR3 reads CAWSRGVVSPLHF. CDR3 DNA sequence: TGTGCCTGGAGCAGAGGGGTGGTCTCACCCCTCCACTTT.

The chain couples TRBV20-1 to TRBJ1-3; D gene uncertain. Germline lookup yields CDR1 DFQATT and CDR2 SNEGSKA (reference sequence). The CDR3 is 11 amino acids. The CDR3 DNA reads as TGCAGCGCCGCGGTGGGGAACACCATATATTTT. As protein: CSAAVGNTIYF.

The chain carries TRBV2 and TRBJ1-2; D perhaps matches TRBD1 (5 bases). This CDR3 is 13 amino acids long. CDR1 SNHLY and CDR2 FYNNEI come from the germline V gene. Deletions cut 6 bases from V and 10 bases from J, with 18 bases between. DNA for the CDR3: TGTGCCAGCAGGGGGGAAGGGTTGAATAACTACACCTTC. Protein: CASRGEGLNNYTF.

V is TRBV9 and J is TRBJ2-3; 14 bases match TRBD2. The germline V gene encodes CDR1 SGDLS and CDR2 YYNGEE. Germline trimming cut 2 bases from V and 6 bases from J; bases unmatched to any gene: 5. This CDR3 region has 16 residues. The CDR3 nucleotides are TGTGCCAGCAGCGTCGGGACTAGCGGGAGAGCCGATACGCAGTATTTT. Protein product: CASSVGTSGRADTQYF.

V is TRBV5-1 and J is TRBJ2-7; 9 bases are shared with TRBD1. CDR1 SGHRS and CDR2 YFSETQ come from the germline V gene. CDR3 size: 14 residues. V dropped 4 bases and J dropped 5; count of bases not matched to a gene: 7. The CDR3 sequence: CASSARDRANEQYF. Written as DNA, the CDR3 is TGCGCCAGCAGCGCACGGGACAGGGCGAACGAGCAGTACTTC.

This rearrangement joins TRBV12-3 or TRBV12-4 to TRBJ2-1; 8 bases map to TRBD1. The junction had 2 bases not matched to a gene; V was cut back by 5 bases and J by 8 bases. The CDR3 loop spans 12 amino acids. For the CDR3, the DNA is TGTGCCAGCAGTCCCAGGGGGCATGAGCAGTTCTTC. Amino acids: CASSPRGHEQFF.

Concerning this clone itself: The same CDR3 can be traced to other DNA sequences in this sample. The chain couples TRBV9 to TRBJ2-5, with 9 bases matching TRBD2. V shed 0 bases and J 5 bases; nucleotides not matched to a gene: 5. There are 15 residues in the CDR3. Germline-derived CDR1 and CDR2 are SGDLS and YYNGEE. CDR3 nucleotides: TGTGCCAGCAGCGTAGCTGGCGGGAGGGGGGAGACCCAGTACTTC. Its protein product is CASSVAGGRGETQYF.

This chain links TRBV30 with TRBJ1-6, with a tentative D call TRBD1 (5 bases). In germline, CDR1 is GTSNPN, CDR2 SVGIG (reference sequence). The V gene lost 6 bases and the J gene lost 9 bases, with 12 bases spanning the gap. The CDR3 consists of 12 residues. The CDR3 region has the DNA TGTGCCTGCGCCAGGGAGAGTTCACCCCTCCACTTT. Protein: CACARESSPLHF.

V is TRBV6-2 or TRBV6-3 and J is TRBJ2-3, with 9 bases that match TRBD1. J gave up 5 bases and V 0 bases, and 6 bases lay outside the gene matches. The CDR3 totals 16 residues. Germline lookup yields CDR1 MNHEY and CDR2 SVGEGT. The CDR3: CASSYSRDRVEDTQYF. As DNA, the CDR3 is TGTGCCAGCAGTTACTCGAGGGACAGGGTGGAAGATACGCAGTATTTT.

V and J are TRBV9 and TRBJ1-1, with D perhaps matching TRBD1 (5 bases). Germline-derived CDR1 and CDR2 are SGDLS and YYNGEE. Trimming stripped 4 bases from V and 4 bases from J, with 17 bases between. The length of the CDR3 is 15 residues. This CDR3 reads CASSPPERGFTEAFF. In nucleotides, the CDR3 is TGTGCCAGCAGCCCACCTGAACGGGGCTTCACTGAAGCTTTCTTT.

This clone was picked up one time. The rearrangement links TRBV6-5 to TRBJ1-1; 12 bases are shared with TRBD1. The CDR3 sequence is 15 residues long. Germline CDR1 is MNHEY and CDR2 is SVGAGI. Trimming took 7 bases from V and 10 from J; bases not matched to a gene: 13. Here the CDR3 reads CASKSPGTGGGGAFF. Written as DNA, the CDR3 is TGTGCCAGCAAGAGTCCCGGGACAGGGGGCGGGGGAGCTTTCTTT.

V usage is TRBV19 and J usage is TRBJ1-1, with D hard to call. The germline CDR1 and CDR2 sequences are LNHDA and SQIVND (reference sequence). V was trimmed by 3 bases and J by 6 bases, leaving 11 bases between them. The CDR3 has 13 amino acids. This CDR3 is CASSIRFPPEAFF. The CDR3 nucleotides are TGTGCCAGTAGTATCCGGTTTCCCCCTGAAGCTTTCTTT.

This chain connects TRBV27 to TRBJ2-2; D is uncertain. Germline assignment: CDR1 MNHEY and CDR2 SMNVEV (reference sequence). Between the trimmed V and J ends, which lost 0 bases and 3 bases, there was a span of 5 bases. The CDR3 extends over 14 amino acids. CDR3 region: CASSLSFYTGELFF. The DNA of the CDR3 is TGTGCCAGCAGTTTATCCTTTTACACCGGGGAGCTGTTTTTT.

This clone has only one observation. V and J are TRBV19 and TRBJ2-4, with 7 bases aligning to TRBD1. Per the germline V gene, CDR1 is LNHDA and CDR2 is SQIVND (reference sequence). V was pared by 1 base and J by 10 bases, with 13 bases of the junction left unmatched. The CDR3 extends over 16 amino acids. The CDR3 region has the DNA TGTGCCAGTAGTATAGGGGGGACAGTCTCCGAGGGAATTCAGTACTTC. Its protein product is CASSIGGTVSEGIQYF.

The V gene is TRBV24-1, the J gene TRBJ1-2, with D maybe TRBD1 (5 bases). Germline-derived CDR1 and CDR2 are KGHDR and SFDVKD. The CDR3 spans 13 residues. The ends were cut back, 10 bases at V and 8 bases at J, with 19 bases in the middle. The CDR3 DNA is TGTGCCACGTCGGAGAGGGTTCAGGGCGGCTACACCTTC. The encoded protein is CATSERVQGGYTF.

The V gene is TRBV19, the J gene TRBJ1-2; 8 positions match TRBD1. Germline values: CDR1 LNHDA, CDR2 SQIVND (reference sequence). Trimming removed 5 bases from V and 8 bases from J; junction bases left unmatched: 7. CDR3 length equals 13 residues. CDR3 nucleotides: TGTGCCAGTAGTCCCCGGACAGGGAAAGGCTACACCTTC. As protein: CASSPRTGKGYTF.

The genes are TRBV7-9 and TRBJ1-1, with TRBD1 matching 9 bases. The CDR3 is 15 amino acids. With V trimmed by 3 bases and J by 0 bases, 2 bases remained unmatched. Germline CDR1 SEHNR, CDR2 FQNEAQ (reference sequence). CDR3 in amino acids: CASSFTGGMNTEAFF. CDR3 sequence (DNA): TGTGCCAGCAGCTTCACAGGGGGCATGAACACTGAAGCTTTCTTT.

CDR3 residues: CASKGQVGAGELFF. CDR3 nucleotides: TGTGCCAGCAAGGGACAGGTTGGAGCCGGGGAGCTGTTTTTT. V is TRBV2 and J is TRBJ2-2; TRBD1 matches at 8 bases. Germline CDR1 reads SNHLY; CDR2 reads FYNNEI. The CDR3 loop spans 14 amino acids. V shed 7 bases and J 6 bases; nucleotides not matched to a gene: 7.

The chain joins TRBV11-3 to TRBJ2-1; D is undetermined. The CDR3 sequence is 15 residues long. Germline CDR1 reads SGHNT; CDR2 reads YENEEA. V shed 4 bases and J shed 0 bases, with 10 bases lying between them. Written as DNA, the CDR3 is TGTGCCAGCAGCTCCTCCACCAGCTCCTACAATGAGCAGTTCTTC. It codes for CASSSSTSSYNEQFF.

The V call is TRBV6-1, the J call TRBJ2-7, with D unclear. CDR1 and CDR2 (germline): MNHNS, SASEGT. Between the trimmed V and J ends, which lost 0 bases and 5 bases, there was a span of 8 bases. The CDR3 is made up of 13 amino acids. DNA of the CDR3: TGTGCCAGCAGTGAAGCTGGGCGCCACGAGCAGTACTTC. Residues: CASSEAGRHEQYF.

The chain couples TRBV3-1 (or the pseudogene TRBV3-2) to TRBJ2-7; TRBD2 matches 12 bases. There are 14 residues in the CDR3. V was clipped by 6 bases and J by 2 bases; unmatched bases: 2. CDR1 and CDR2 from the germline V gene are LGHDT and YNNKEL (reference sequence). DNA for the CDR3: TGTGCCAGCAGTCGGACTAGCGGGACCTACGAGCAGTACTTC. Amino acid sequence: CASSRTSGTYEQYF.

This rearrangement joins TRBV6-1 to TRBJ1-3, with unresolved D. The V gene's germline CDR1 is MNHNS and CDR2 SASEGT. The ends were cut back, 3 bases at V and 4 bases at J, with 13 bases in the middle. The length of the CDR3 is 15 residues. CDR3 DNA: TGTGCCAGCAGTGAGAGGCTCTCGCAGGGAAACACCATATATTTT. This gives the protein CASSERLSQGNTIYF.

V gene TRBV5-4 combines with J gene TRBJ2-7; D tentatively reads TRBD1 or TRBD2 (6 bases each). The CDR3 loop spans 15 amino acids. Deletions cut 4 bases from V and 4 bases from J, with 18 bases between. CDR1 and CDR2 (germline): SGHNT, YYREEE (reference sequence). In DNA, the CDR3 is TGTGCCAGCAGCCCCAAAGGGGGGAGTGGTTACGAGCAGTACTTC. Protein: CASSPKGGSGYEQYF.

The chain employs TRBV6-5 and TRBJ1-3; D is possibly TRBD1 (5 bases). Germline lookup yields CDR1 MNHEY and CDR2 SVGAGI. The CDR3 is made up of 15 amino acids. Between the trimmed V and J ends, which lost 6 bases and 0 bases, there was a span of 12 bases. The CDR3 DNA sequence: TGTGCCAGCAGCCGGGACTCGAGCTCTGGAAACACCATATATTTT. Translated: CASSRDSSSGNTIYF.

V gene TRBV2 combines with J gene TRBJ2-7; TRBD2 matches 16 bases. The V gene's germline CDR1 is SNHLY and CDR2 FYNNEI. This CDR3 has 18 amino acids. V was clipped by 6 bases and J by 5 bases; unmatched bases: 13. In nucleotides, the CDR3 is TGTGCCAGCAGGGGCCACGGGACTAGCGGGGGGGCCATCGACGAGCAGTACTTC. Protein: CASRGHGTSGGAIDEQYF.